Listed here are 5 T cell receptor beta chains from one sample, sequenced in a study of blood T cell repertoires in COVID-19. Using immunoSEQ multiplex PCR, the repertoire was profiled, and TCRdb retains in-frame clones only, with some absent. The sample lists about 15,000 clones, around 80% seen once, with 22% in the top ten. Sequencing used peripheral blood. These receptors were taken from a man aged 55 to 70 with active or convalescent COVID-19.

The chain links TRBV11-3 to TRBJ2-1; D is undetermined. The ends were cut back, 1 base at V and 8 bases at J, with 12 bases in the middle. This CDR3 comprises 14 residues. Per germline, CDR1 SGHNT and CDR2 YENEEA. CDR3 nucleotides: TGTGCCAGCAGCTTAGGGCTAGATGGCGATGAGCAGTTCTTC. Its translation is CASSLGLDGDEQFF.

The V and J genes are TRBV24-1 and TRBJ2-3; 7 positions agree with TRBD1. The junction had 7 bases not matched to a gene; V was cut back by 2 bases and J by 3 bases. CDR3 length: 16 residues. Germline-derived CDR1 and CDR2 are KGHDR and SFDVKD. The CDR3 region has the DNA TGTGCCACCAGTGATTCCCGGGACAGAGTGACAGATACGCAGTATTTT. Translating gives CATSDSRDRVTDTQYF.

The CDR3 region is CASSVQQGIDTQYF. CDR3 bases: TGTGCCAGCAGCGTTCAACAGGGAATTGATACGCAGTATTTT. This chain uses TRBV9 with TRBJ2-3, with a tentative D call TRBD1 (6 bases). Germline lookup yields CDR1 SGDLS and CDR2 YYNGEE. The V end was cut by 2 bases, the J end by 6 bases, with 13 bases between. This CDR3 has 14 amino acids.

The chain has TRBV6-9 and TRBJ1-6, with TRBD1 matching over 7 bases. The germline V gene has CDR1 MNHGY and CDR2 SVAAGI. V trimming: 3 bases; J trimming: 7 bases; junction bases outside the gene matches: 6. The CDR3 sequence is 15 residues long. CDR3 residues: CASSYQTGKNSPLHF. The CDR3 DNA reads as TGTGCCAGCAGTTACCAGACAGGGAAGAATTCACCCCTCCACTTT.

The gene calls are TRBV9 and TRBJ1-2, with TRBD1 matching 10 bases. The J segment lost 0 bases and the V segment lost 4 bases, leaving 6 bases of the junction unmatched. Germline CDR1 and CDR2: SGDLS and YYNGEE. The length of the CDR3 is 16 residues. The CDR3 DNA is TGTGCCAGCAGCATCGGACAGGGGGGAGCTAACTATGGCTACACCTTC. Its translation: CASSIGQGGANYGYTF.